Listed here is a single T cell receptor beta chain. As yet, its antigen is unknown. This sample is drawn from a study of T cell responses to AZD1222 COVID-19 vaccine. Produced via immunoSEQ multiplex PCR; TCRdb's table is partial and in-frame only. The sample has fewer than 250,000 clones, about 93% seen once. Germline assignment: CDR1 SNHLY and CDR2 FYNNEI. Germline trimming cut 4 bases from V and 3 bases from J; bases unmatched to any gene: 0. This CDR3 has 14 residues. Points from the study as a whole: Repertoires were sampled only after the peak T cell response. Baseline seropositives among AZD1222 recipients totaled only five to seven. Among the donors, most were white British and more were female, and clonal diversity was possibly underestimated. Regions 160-218 and 743-854 dominated among vaccine-associated CD4 TCRs spanning spike.

The clonotype was recovered from an adult in good health. Material: peripheral blood, obtained on day 0 of MenACWY control vaccination. The V call is TRBV2, the J call TRBJ1-4; 9 nucleotides line up with TRBD1. The CDR3 is CASSGQGANEKLFF. CDR3 nucleotides: TGTGCCAGCAGTGGACAGGGGGCTAATGAAAAACTGTTTTTT.